This paragraph reports one T cell receptor (beta chain). The antigen is not known. The CDR3 spans 14 residues. CDR1 and CDR2 from the germline V gene are KGHSH and LQKENI. Trimming removed 2 bases from V and 8 bases from J; junction bases left unmatched: 8. TCRdb keeps only in-frame clones here, not all; method: immunoSEQ multiplex PCR. Among approximately 62,000 clones listed, under 95% were seen once. This sample was included in a study of cytomegalovirus exposure and HLA in healthy donors. Study context: The same platform was used for the 120 validation repertoires and the 650 to 800 first-cohort repertoires, a later analysis reported.

Study-wide findings and caveats: For most TCR sequences rarity was the rule, although some public TCRs occurred in many donors. The classifier, whose performance was assessed in both the original and validation cohorts, reportedly diagnosed cytomegalovirus status with high specificity and sensitivity. The study listed some 160 cytomegalovirus-associated TCR beta chains.

Sequencing was done on a sample of PBMCs. The chain couples TRBV18 to TRBJ1-2, with 7 bases aligning to TRBD1. The sequence was obtained from a young woman in good health and CMV-seronegative. The CDR3 is CASSPGTVLGGYTF. In nucleotides, the CDR3 is TGTGCCAGCTCACCAGGGACAGTTCTCGGAGGCTACACCTTC.